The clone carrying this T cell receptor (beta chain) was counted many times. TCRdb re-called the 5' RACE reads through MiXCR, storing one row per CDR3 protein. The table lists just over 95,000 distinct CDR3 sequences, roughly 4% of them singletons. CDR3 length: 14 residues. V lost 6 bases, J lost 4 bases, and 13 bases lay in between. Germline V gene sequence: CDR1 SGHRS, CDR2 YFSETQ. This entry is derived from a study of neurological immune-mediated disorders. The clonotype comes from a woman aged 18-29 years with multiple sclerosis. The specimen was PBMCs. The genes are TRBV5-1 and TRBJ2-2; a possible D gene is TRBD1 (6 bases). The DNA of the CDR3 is TGCGCCAGCACGAGACAGGAAATCACCGGGGAGCTGTTTTTT. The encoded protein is CASTRQEITGELFF.